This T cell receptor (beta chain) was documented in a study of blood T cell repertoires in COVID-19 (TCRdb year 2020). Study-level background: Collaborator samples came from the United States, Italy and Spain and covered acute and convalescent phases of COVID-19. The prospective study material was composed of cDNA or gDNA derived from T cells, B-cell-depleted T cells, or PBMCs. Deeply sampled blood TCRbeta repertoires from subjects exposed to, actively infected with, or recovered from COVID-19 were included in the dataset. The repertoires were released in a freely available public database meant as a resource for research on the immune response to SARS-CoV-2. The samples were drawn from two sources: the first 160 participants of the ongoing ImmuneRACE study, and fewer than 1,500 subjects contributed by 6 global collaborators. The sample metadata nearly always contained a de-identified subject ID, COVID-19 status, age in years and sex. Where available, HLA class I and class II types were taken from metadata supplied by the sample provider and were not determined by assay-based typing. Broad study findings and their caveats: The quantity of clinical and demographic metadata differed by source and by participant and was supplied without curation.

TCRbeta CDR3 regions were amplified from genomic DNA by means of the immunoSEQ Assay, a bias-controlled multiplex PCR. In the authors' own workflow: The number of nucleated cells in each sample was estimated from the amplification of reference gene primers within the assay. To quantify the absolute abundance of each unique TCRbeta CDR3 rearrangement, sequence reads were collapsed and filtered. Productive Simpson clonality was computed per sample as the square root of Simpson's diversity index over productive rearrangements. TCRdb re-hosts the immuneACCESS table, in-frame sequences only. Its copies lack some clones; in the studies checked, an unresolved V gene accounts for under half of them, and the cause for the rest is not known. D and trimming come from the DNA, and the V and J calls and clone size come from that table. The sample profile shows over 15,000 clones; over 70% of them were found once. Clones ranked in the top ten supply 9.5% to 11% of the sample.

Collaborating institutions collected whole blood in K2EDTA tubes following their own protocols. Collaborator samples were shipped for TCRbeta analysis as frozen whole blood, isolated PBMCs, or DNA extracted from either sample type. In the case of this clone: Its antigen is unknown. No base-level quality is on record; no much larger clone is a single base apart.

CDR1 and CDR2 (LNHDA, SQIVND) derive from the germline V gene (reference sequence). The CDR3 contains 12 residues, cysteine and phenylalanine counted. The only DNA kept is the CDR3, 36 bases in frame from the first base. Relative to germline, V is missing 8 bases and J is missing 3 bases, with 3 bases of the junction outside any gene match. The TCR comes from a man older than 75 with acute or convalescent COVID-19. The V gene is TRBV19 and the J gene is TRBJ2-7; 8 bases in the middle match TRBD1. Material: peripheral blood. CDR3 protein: CASGQGIYEQYF. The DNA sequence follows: TGTGCCAGTGGACAGGGCATCTACGAGCAGTACTTC. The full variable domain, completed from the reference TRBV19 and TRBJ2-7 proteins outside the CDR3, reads DGGITQSPKYLFRKEGQNVTLSCEQNLNHDAMYWYRQDPGQGLRLIYYSQIVNDFQKGDIAEGYSVSREKKESFPLTVTSAQKNPTAFYLCASGQGIYEQYFGPGTRLTVT.